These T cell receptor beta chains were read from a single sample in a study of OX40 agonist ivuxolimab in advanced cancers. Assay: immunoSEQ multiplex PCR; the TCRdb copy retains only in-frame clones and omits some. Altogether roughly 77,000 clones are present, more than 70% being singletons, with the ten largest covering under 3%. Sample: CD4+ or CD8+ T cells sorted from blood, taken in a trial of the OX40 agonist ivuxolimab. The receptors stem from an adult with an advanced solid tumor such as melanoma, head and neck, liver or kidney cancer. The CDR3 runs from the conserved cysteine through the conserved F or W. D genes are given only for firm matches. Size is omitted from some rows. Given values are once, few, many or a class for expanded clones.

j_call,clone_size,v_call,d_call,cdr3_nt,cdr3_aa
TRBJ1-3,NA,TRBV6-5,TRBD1,TGTGCCAGCAGCAGAGGACAGGGGCCTGGAAACACCATATATTTT,CASSRGQGPGNTIYF
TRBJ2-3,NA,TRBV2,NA,TGTGCCAGCAGCAGGGCGAATACGCAGTATTTT,CASSRANTQYF
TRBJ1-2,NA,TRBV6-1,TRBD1,TGTGCCAGCAGTGAAAGTGACAGGGCTTACGGCTACACCTTC,CASSESDRAYGYTF
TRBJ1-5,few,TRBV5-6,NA,TGTGCCAGCAGCTTTCGAGGGACTCAGCCCCAGCATTTT,CASSFRGTQPQHF
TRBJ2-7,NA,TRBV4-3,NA,TGCGCCAGCAGCCTTCGCCAAGGTGAATACGAGCAGTACTTC,CASSLRQGEYEQYF
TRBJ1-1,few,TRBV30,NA,TGTGCCTGGAGTGGGGAAAGGCCGGTAGCTTTCTTT,CAWSGERPVAFF
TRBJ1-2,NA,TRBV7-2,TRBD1,TGTGCCAGCAGCTTAGCGCTAACAGGGGACTATGGCTACACCTTC,CASSLALTGDYGYTF
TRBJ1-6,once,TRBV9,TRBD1,TGTGCCAGCAGCAAAACGGGACAGGGTTTTAATTCACCCCTCCACTTT,CASSKTGQGFNSPLHF
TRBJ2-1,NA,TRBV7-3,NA,TGTGCCAGCAGCTTAAATTTCGGCCGTGAGCAGTTCTTC,CASSLNFGREQFF
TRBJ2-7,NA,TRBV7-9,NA,TGTGCCAGCAGCTTAGTTGGGGGTTACAACGAGCAGTACTTC,CASSLVGGYNEQYF
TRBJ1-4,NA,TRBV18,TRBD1,TGTGCCAGCTCACCACCGGGGCCGGGACAGGGGGCGAAAACTAATGAAAAACTGTTTTTT,CASSPPGPGQGAKTNEKLFF
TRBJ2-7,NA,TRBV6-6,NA,TGTGCCAGCAGTTACCCCCCAGGTCTTCCCTCCTACGAGCAGTACTTC,CASSYPPGLPSYEQYF
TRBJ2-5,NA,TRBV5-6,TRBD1,TGTGCCAGCAGTCGGACAGGGACCGAGAAGACCCAGTACTTC,CASSRTGTEKTQYF
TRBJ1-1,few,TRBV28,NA,TGTGCCAGCAGTTTAGGGAACACTGAAGCTTTCTTT,CASSLGNTEAFF
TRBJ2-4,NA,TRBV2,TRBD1,TGTGCCAGCAGTGTAACAGGGGAAAACATTCAGTACTTC,CASSVTGENIQYF
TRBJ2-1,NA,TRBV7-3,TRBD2,TGTGCCAGCAGCTTCGGGACTAGCAGGATTGAGCAGTTCTTC,CASSFGTSRIEQFF
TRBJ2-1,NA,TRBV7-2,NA,TGTGCCAGCCAAAGCGGGTTCTACAATGAGCAGTTCTTC,CASQSGFYNEQFF
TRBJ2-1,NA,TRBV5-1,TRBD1,TGCGCCAGCAGCCTTTTAGGGACAGCATACAATGAGCAGTTCTTC,CASSLLGTAYNEQFF
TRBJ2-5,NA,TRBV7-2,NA,TGTGCCAGCAGCTTAAGGGGGGACGACGAGACCCAGTACTTC,CASSLRGDDETQYF
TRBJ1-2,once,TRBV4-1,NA,TGCGCCAGCAGCCAATGGGGCACAGCAAACTATGGCTACACCTTC,CASSQWGTANYGYTF
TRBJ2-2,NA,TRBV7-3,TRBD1,TGTGCCAGCAGCTTCCTCCCCGGGACAGCGAACACCGGGGAGCTGTTTTTT,CASSFLPGTANTGELFF
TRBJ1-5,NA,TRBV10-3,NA,TGTGCCATCAGTGAGTCGGGGGATAGGCGCGATCAGCCCCAGCATTTT,CAISESGDRRDQPQHF
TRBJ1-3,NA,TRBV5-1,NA,TGCGCCAGCAACCCAGGGACTGGTGGAAACACCATATATTTT,CASNPGTGGNTIYF
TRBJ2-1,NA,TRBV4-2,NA,TGTGCCAGCAGCCGAACCCGGCCGCCCTATGAGCAGTTCTTC,CASSRTRPPYEQFF
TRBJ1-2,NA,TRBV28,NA,TGTGCCAGCAGTTCCGCTGGACATGCCGGCTATGGCTACACCTTC,CASSSAGHAGYGYTF
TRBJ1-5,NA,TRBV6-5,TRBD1,TGTGCCAGTTGGGGACAGGATAGCAATCAGCCCCAGCATTTT,CASWGQDSNQPQHF
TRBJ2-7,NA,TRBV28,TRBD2,TGTGCCAGCAGTTTCACCTTCGGACTAGCGGGGACCCGCTCCTACGAGCAGTACTTC,CASSFTFGLAGTRSYEQYF
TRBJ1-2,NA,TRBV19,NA,TGTGCCAGCCGTTCGCCGACTGTGCGAGCTAACTATGGCTACACCTTC,CASRSPTVRANYGYTF
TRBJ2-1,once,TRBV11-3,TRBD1,TGTGCCAGCAGCCCAATGACAGGGGAGCAGTTCTTC,CASSPMTGEQFF
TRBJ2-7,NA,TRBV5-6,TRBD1,TGTGCCAGCAGCTTGCGTCTCACAGGGGCGTTTGGATACGAGCAGTACTTC,CASSLRLTGAFGYEQYF
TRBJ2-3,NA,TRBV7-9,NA,TGTGCCAGCAGCTTTACCAGCCCAGATACGCAGTATTTT,CASSFTSPDTQYF
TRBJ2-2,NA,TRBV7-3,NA,TGTGCCAGCAGCTTAGTACAGGGCCTACAGAACACCGGGGAGCTGTTTTTT,CASSLVQGLQNTGELFF
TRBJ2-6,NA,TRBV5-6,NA,TGTGCCAGCAGCAGTACAGGGTCGCGGGACGACTCTGGGGCCAACGTCCTGACTTTC,CASSSTGSRDDSGANVLTF
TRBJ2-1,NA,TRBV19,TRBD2,TGTGCCAGTAGTACCCTAGCGGGGGGCCCCTACAATGAGCAGTTCTTC,CASSTLAGGPYNEQFF
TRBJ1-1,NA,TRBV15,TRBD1,TGTGCCACCAGCGCAGGGGGCCTCGACACTGAAGCTTTCTTT,CATSAGGLDTEAFF
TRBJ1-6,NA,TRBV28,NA,TGTGCCAGCAGTTTGGATCTTGGGACATTGGCTTCACCCCTCCACTTT,CASSLDLGTLASPLHF
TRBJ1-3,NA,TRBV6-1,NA,TGTGCCAGCACCCGGTACTCTGGAAACACCATATATTTT,CASTRYSGNTIYF
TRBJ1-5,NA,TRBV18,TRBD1,TGTGCCAGCTCACCCCTCTTCAGGGGGCTCAATCAGCCCCAGCATTTT,CASSPLFRGLNQPQHF
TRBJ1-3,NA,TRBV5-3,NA,TGTGCCAGAAGCTTGCCCACTGGCGCGGACACCATATATTTT,CARSLPTGADTIYF
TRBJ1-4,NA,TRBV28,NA,TGTGCCAGCAGTTTACCCCTATTACAGGATCTGGGTGAAAAACTGTTTTTT,CASSLPLLQDLGEKLFF
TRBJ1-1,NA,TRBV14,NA,TGTGCCAGCAGCCATGACCAGGGATTCGCGAACACTGAAGCTTTCTTT,CASSHDQGFANTEAFF
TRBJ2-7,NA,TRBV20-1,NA,TGCAGTGCTAGTCGCGAGCAGTACTTC,CSASREQYF
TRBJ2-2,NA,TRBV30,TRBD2,TGTGCCTGGAGTGTACGGGGGGGGCCCGTCGGGGAGCTGTTTTTT,CAWSVRGGPVGELFF
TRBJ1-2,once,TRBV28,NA,TGTGCCAGCAGCCTACACGGACAAACCACTAACTATGGCTACACCTTC,CASSLHGQTTNYGYTF
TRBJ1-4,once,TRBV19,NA,TGTGCCAGTAGTCCGGAGACGACAGGACTTCATGGTAATGAAAAACTGTTTTTT,CASSPETTGLHGNEKLFF
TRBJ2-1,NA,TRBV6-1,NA,TGTGCCAGCAGTGAACCGATCCCCGGGGGCCTCTCCTACAATGAGCAGTTCTTC,CASSEPIPGGLSYNEQFF
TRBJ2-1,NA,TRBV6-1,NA,TGTGCCAGCAGTCTAATACGCTCCTACAATGAGCAGTTCTTC,CASSLIRSYNEQFF
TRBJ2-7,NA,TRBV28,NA,TGTGCCAGCCGACCCCCGGATACCTACGAGCAGTACTTC,CASRPPDTYEQYF
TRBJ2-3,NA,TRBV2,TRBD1,TGTGCCAGCTCCGGGACAGGGGGCTCGGCAGATACGCAGTATTTT,CASSGTGGSADTQYF